These 23 T cell receptor beta chains were all obtained from the same sample, sequenced in a study of blood T cell repertoires in COVID-19. Clones were read by immunoSEQ multiplex PCR, and TCRdb kept only the in-frame ones, dropping some. This sample has some 350,000 clones, with roughly nine tenths found just once. Sequenced: PBMCs or T cells enriched from blood (not recorded which). All receptors come from a woman in her twenties or thirties who had recovered from COVID-19.

The chain is built from TRBV28 and TRBJ2-5; 10 nucleotides agree with TRBD2. The CDR3 spans 16 residues. CDR1 and CDR2 from the germline V gene are MDHEN and SYDVKM. The V gene end was trimmed by 4 bases and the J gene end by 1 base; junction bases not matched to a gene: 6. The CDR3 bases are TGTGCCAGCAGTTCCCGACTAGCGGGCTTCCAAGAGACCCAGTACTTC. Protein product: CASSSRLAGFQETQYF. Drawing the rest from reference TRBV28 and TRBJ2-5, the complete variable domain is DVKVTQSSRYLVKRTGEKVFLECVQDMDHENMFWYRQDPGLGLRLIYFSYDVKMKEKGDIPEGYSVSREKKERFSLILESASTNQTSMYLCASSSRLAGFQETQYFGPGTRLLVL.

The CDR3 loop reads CSVTPRGQGLTEAFF. For the CDR3, the DNA is TGCAGCGTTACCCCCCGGGGACAGGGGTTAACTGAAGCTTTCTTT. The rearrangement uses TRBV29-1 and TRBJ1-1; the match to TRBD1 covers 10 bases. The CDR3 is 15 residues long. Trimming took 5 bases from V and 5 from J; bases not matched to a gene: 11. Germline assignment: CDR1 SQVTM and CDR2 ANQGSEA.

The V and J genes are TRBV9 and TRBJ2-1; no clear D gene. This CDR3 is built from 13 residues. Trimming shortened V by 0 bases and J by 5 bases, and 6 bases separated the two germline ends. Germline CDR1 SGDLS, CDR2 YYNGEE. Written as DNA, the CDR3 is TGTGCCAGCAGCGTAGCCACTGACAATGAGCAGTTCTTC. Translating it yields CASSVATDNEQFF.

The V and J genes are TRBV2 and TRBJ1-1; D is unresolved. V was pared by 3 bases and J by 1 base, with 6 bases between. The CDR3 is made up of 13 amino acids. Per the germline V gene, CDR1 is SNHLY and CDR2 is FYNNEI. For the CDR3, the DNA is TGTGCCAGCAGTGAGCTACCGAACACTGAAGCTTTCTTT. It translates to CASSELPNTEAFF.

This sequence joins TRBV2 and TRBJ2-7; D not certain. Trimming took 5 bases from V and 2 from J, leaving 4 bases between them. CDR1 and CDR2 from the germline V gene are SNHLY and FYNNEI. The CDR3 is 11 amino acids. This CDR3 reads CASSQTYEQYF. In DNA form, the CDR3 reads TGTGCCAGCAGTCAAACCTACGAGCAGTACTTC. Full variable domain (missing parts from reference TRBV2 and TRBJ2-7): EPEVTQTPSHQVTQMGQEVILRCVPISNHLYFYWYRQILGQKVEFLVSFYNNEISEKSEIFDDQFSVERPDGSNFTLKIRSTKLEDSAMYFCASSQTYEQYFGPGTRLTVT.

V is TRBV5-6 and J is TRBJ1-4; tentatively, D is TRBD1 (6 bases). Germline V gene lookup returns CDR1 SGHDT and CDR2 YYEEEE. Deletions cut 4 bases from V and 5 bases from J, with 18 bases between. The CDR3 contains 16 residues. CDR3 sequence: CASSLLLTGSNEKLFF. The CDR3 DNA follows: TGTGCCAGCAGCCTTTTATTGACAGGTAGCAATGAAAAACTGTTTTTT.

The chain joins TRBV27 to TRBJ2-3; D perhaps matches TRBD2 (7 bases). CDR3 length equals 16 residues. Germline V CDR1 and CDR2: MNHEY, SMNVEV (reference sequence). V was shortened by 3 bases and J by 4 bases, with 17 bases between the two germline ends. The CDR3 bases are TGTGCCAGCAGTTTTAGAAGGGGGGGGCAATCAGATACGCAGTATTTT. Its translation is CASSFRRGGQSDTQYF.

In regard to this clone: The same CDR3 arises from other DNA sequences in this sample as well. This chain uses TRBV27 with TRBJ2-7; 7 bases match TRBD2. Germline V CDR1 and CDR2: MNHEY, SMNVEV (reference sequence). The V gene end was trimmed by 3 bases and the J gene end by 2 bases; junction bases not matched to a gene: 1. The CDR3 is 13 residues long. The CDR3 DNA sequence: TGTGCCAGCAGTTTGGGAGGGACCTACGAGCAGTACTTC. Residues: CASSLGGTYEQYF.

Comment on this clone: The sample holds other DNA sequences that translate to the same CDR3. This chain uses TRBV19 with TRBJ1-2; 10 positions match TRBD1. The CDR3 spans 14 residues. The trim removed 3 bases at V and 5 bases at J, leaving 3 bases unmatched. Per germline, CDR1 LNHDA and CDR2 SQIVND (reference sequence). Written as DNA, the CDR3 is TGTGCCAGTAGTATCGGACAGGGGGTATATGGCTACACCTTC. Encoded protein: CASSIGQGVYGYTF.

The chain is built from TRBV18 and TRBJ2-5, with D possibly matching TRBD1 (6 bases). This CDR3 contains 13 residues. Germline CDR1 is KGHSH and CDR2 is LQKENI. V was cut by 2 bases and J by 3 bases, with 7 bases left in between. The CDR3 sequence: CASSPAGEETQYF. The CDR3 DNA follows: TGTGCCAGCTCACCAGCAGGGGAAGAGACCCAGTACTTC.

This clone was counted a single time. This rearrangement joins TRBV14 to TRBJ1-2, with no clear D. Germline CDR1 reads SGHDN; CDR2 reads FVKESK. CDR3 length equals 16 residues. V was shortened by 0 bases and J by 3 bases, with 14 bases between the two germline ends. This CDR3 reads CASSQEGSGIYYGYTF. The CDR3 DNA is TGTGCCAGCAGCCAAGAAGGCAGCGGAATCTACTATGGCTACACCTTC. The variable domain in full, completed from reference TRBV14 and TRBJ1-2, reads EAGVTQFPSHSVIEKGQTVTLRCDPISGHDNLYWYRRVMGKEIKFLLHFVKESKQDESGMPNNRFLAERTGGTYSTLKVQPAELEDSGVYFCASSQEGSGIYYGYTFGSGTRLTVV.

The rearrangement uses TRBV19 and TRBJ2-3, with TRBD1 as a possible D gene (5 bases). CDR1 is LNHDA, CDR2 SQIVND, per germline (reference sequence). The CDR3 sequence is 14 residues long. Trimming left V 4 bases short and J 2 bases short, with 10 bases between. This CDR3 is CASSRGRATDTQYF. The CDR3 DNA is TGTGCCAGTAGTAGGGGCAGAGCCACAGATACGCAGTATTTT.

The chain links TRBV19 to TRBJ2-1, with 16 bases fitting TRBD2. The V gene's germline CDR1 is LNHDA and CDR2 SQIVND (reference sequence). V gave up 5 bases and J gave up 2 bases; unmatched junction bases: 3. The CDR3 extends over 17 amino acids. The CDR3 region has the DNA TGTGCCAGTAGTCCCGGGACTAGCGGGAGGGCCTACAATGAGCAGTTCTTC. Protein sequence: CASSPGTSGRAYNEQFF.

The chain uses TRBV3-1 (or the pseudogene TRBV3-2) and TRBJ2-1, with 9 bases lining up with TRBD2. Germline CDR1 is LGHDT and CDR2 is YNNKEL (reference sequence). The CDR3 sequence is 16 residues long. Trimming took 4 bases from V and 1 from J; bases not matched to a gene: 5. For the CDR3, the DNA is TGTGCCAGCAGCCTATTCACTAGCGGGTCCTACAATGAGCAGTTCTTC. Its translation is CASSLFTSGSYNEQFF.

The chain carries TRBV6-5 and TRBJ1-1; no definite D call. Germline CDR1 MNHEY, CDR2 SVGAGI. With 2 bases removed from V and 2 bases from J, the gap between germline ends came to 9 bases. The CDR3 consists of 14 residues. CDR3 protein: CASSYGQQNTEAFF. The CDR3, as DNA: TGTGCCAGCAGTTACGGCCAACAAAACACTGAAGCTTTCTTT.

This clone showed up just once. The V call is TRBV5-4, the J call TRBJ2-3, with 8 positions matching TRBD2. Germline loops: CDR1 SGHNT, CDR2 YYREEE (reference sequence). The CDR3 consists of 15 residues. With V trimmed by 4 bases and J by 2 bases, 6 bases remained unmatched. CDR3 DNA sequence: TGTGCCAGCAGCCTACCGGGGGGGCTCACAGATACGCAGTATTTT. Protein: CASSLPGGLTDTQYF.

V and J are TRBV5-1 and TRBJ1-6; unclear D gene. The V end was cut by 0 bases, the J end by 10 bases, with 8 bases between. CDR3 length: 13 amino acids. In germline, CDR1 is SGHRS, CDR2 YFSETQ. The CDR3 nucleotides are TGCGCCAGCAGCTTGGAGGGAGGGTCACCCCTCCACTTT. Translating it yields CASSLEGGSPLHF.

The chain links TRBV27 to TRBJ1-1; TRBD1 is a possible D gene (5 bases). CDR1 is MNHEY, CDR2 SMNVEV, per germline (reference sequence). The germline V and J ends were trimmed by 2 bases and 1 base, with 8 bases remaining between them. This CDR3 spans 14 amino acids. The CDR3 DNA reads TGTGCCAGCAGTTTAGGCCAGGGGAACACTGAAGCTTTCTTT. Amino acid sequence: CASSLGQGNTEAFF.

The rearrangement joins TRBV7-2 to TRBJ2-7; a weak D match, TRBD2 (5 bases). The germline CDR1 and CDR2 sequences are SGHTA and FQGNSA. The CDR3 has 14 amino acids. Trimming took off 6 bases at V and 4 bases at J, with 16 bases between the two ends. The CDR3 DNA sequence: TGTGCCAGCAGTTCTCGGACTGGCCCGTACGAGCAGTACTTC. It yields the protein CASSSRTGPYEQYF.

This sequence joins TRBV9 and TRBJ1-1; D possibly corresponds to TRBD1 (5 bases). There are 18 residues in the CDR3. Trimming cost V 1 base and J 0 bases, with 19 bases left between them. Germline V CDR1 and CDR2: SGDLS, YYNGEE. CDR3 DNA sequence: TGTGCCAGCAGCGTAAGCCTTGGCCAGGGCCAATTGAACACTGAAGCTTTCTTT. As protein: CASSVSLGQGQLNTEAFF.

This sequence joins TRBV19 and TRBJ1-1, with D perhaps TRBD1 (5 bases). In germline, CDR1 is LNHDA, CDR2 SQIVND (reference sequence). The CDR3 length is 16 residues. The V and J ends lost 4 bases and 0 bases respectively, with 15 bases between them. CDR3: CASSTIPTVLNTEAFF. Written as DNA, the CDR3 is TGTGCCAGTAGTACCATTCCGACAGTGTTGAACACTGAAGCTTTCTTT.

This clone has a single count. The genes are TRBV25-1 and TRBJ2-5; D is unresolved. The CDR3 covers 12 residues. Germline CDR1 is MGHDK and CDR2 is SYGVNS. V was shortened by 5 bases and J by 5 bases, with 9 bases between the two germline ends. The CDR3 protein is CASSSGEETQYF. The CDR3 DNA follows: TGTGCCAGCAGTTCAGGCGAGGAGACCCAGTACTTC.

The chain has TRBV15 and TRBJ1-4, with TRBD1 identical over 7 bases. Germline assignment: CDR1 LNHNV and CDR2 YYDKDF (reference sequence). V shed 3 bases and J 8 bases; nucleotides not matched to a gene: 6. This CDR3 is 14 amino acids long. CDR3 nucleotides: TGTGCCACCAGCAGCAGGGGGGATGGGGAAAAACTGTTTTTT. It translates to CATSSRGDGEKLFF.